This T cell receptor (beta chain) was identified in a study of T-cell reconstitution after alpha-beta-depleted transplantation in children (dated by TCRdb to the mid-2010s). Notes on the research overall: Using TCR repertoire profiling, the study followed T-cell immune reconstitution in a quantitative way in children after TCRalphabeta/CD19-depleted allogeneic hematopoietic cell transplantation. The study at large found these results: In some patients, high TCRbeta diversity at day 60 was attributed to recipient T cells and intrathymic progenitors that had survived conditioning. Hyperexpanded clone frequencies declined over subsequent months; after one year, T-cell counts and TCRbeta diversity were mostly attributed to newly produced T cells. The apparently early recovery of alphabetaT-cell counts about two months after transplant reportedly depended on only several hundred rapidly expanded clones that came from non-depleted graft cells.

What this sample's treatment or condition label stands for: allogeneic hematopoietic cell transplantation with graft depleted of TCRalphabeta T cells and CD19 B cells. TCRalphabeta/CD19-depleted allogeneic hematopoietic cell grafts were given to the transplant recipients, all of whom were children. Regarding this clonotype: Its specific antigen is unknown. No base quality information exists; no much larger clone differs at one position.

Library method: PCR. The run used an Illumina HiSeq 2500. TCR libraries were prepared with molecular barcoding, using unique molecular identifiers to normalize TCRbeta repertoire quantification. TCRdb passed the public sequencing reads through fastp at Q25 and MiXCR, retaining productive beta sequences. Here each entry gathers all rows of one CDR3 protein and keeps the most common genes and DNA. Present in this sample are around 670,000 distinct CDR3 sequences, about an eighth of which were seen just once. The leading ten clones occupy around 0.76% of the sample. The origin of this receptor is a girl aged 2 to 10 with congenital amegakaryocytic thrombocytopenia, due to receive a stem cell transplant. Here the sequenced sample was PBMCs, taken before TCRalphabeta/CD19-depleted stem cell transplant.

CDR3 sequence: CASSLRTGIYEQYF. The DNA is TGCGCCAGCAGCCTCCGGACAGGGATATACGAGCAGTACTTC. The rearranged segments are TRBV5-1 and TRBJ2-7; 8 bases in the middle match TRBD1. The CDR3, cysteine through phenylalanine, is 14 amino acids long. The kept DNA is CDR3 alone, 42 bases in frame from the first base. CDR1 SGHRS and CDR2 YFSETQ were looked up in the germline V gene. Germline trimming amounts to 4 bases on V and 4 bases on J, with 7 as the count of junction bases outside the gene matches.